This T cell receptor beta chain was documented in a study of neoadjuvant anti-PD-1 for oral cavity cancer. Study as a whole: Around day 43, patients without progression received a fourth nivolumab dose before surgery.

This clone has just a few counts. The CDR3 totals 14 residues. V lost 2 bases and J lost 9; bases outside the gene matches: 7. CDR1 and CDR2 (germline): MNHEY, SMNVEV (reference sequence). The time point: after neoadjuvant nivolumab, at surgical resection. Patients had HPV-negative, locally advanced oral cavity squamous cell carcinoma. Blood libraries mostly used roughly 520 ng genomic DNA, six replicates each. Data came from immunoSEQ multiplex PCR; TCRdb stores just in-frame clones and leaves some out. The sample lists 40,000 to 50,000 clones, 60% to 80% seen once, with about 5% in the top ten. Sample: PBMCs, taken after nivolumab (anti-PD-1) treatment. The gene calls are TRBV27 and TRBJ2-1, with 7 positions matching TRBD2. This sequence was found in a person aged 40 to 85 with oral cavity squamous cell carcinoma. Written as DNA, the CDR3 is TGTGCCAGCAGTTTACGGCGGGAGTGGGGTGAGCAGTTCTTC. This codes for CASSLRREWGEQFF.